This is a list of T cell receptor beta chains from one sample in a study of T cell responses to AZD1222 COVID-19 vaccine. Libraries were prepared by immunoSEQ multiplex PCR; TCRdb keeps only in-frame clonotypes and omits some of them. The profile covers 100,000 or so clones, with approximately 91% appearing a single time and over 15% taken by the ten largest. Material: peripheral blood, obtained on day 0 of AZD1222 vaccination. Receptors originate from an adult in good health. Each CDR3 is given with its conserved first and last residue. Fields, in order: V gene, J gene, D gene, clone size, CDR3 DNA, CDR3 protein. A D gene is named only where the DNA matches it firmly. Clone sizes are given selectively: once, few, many, or a class where the clone is expanded.

TRBV19	TRBJ2-3	.	.	TGTGCCAGTAGTGCCCTGGACAGACCCCCGCGGGATACGCAGTATTTT	CASSALDRPPRDTQYF
TRBV6-5	TRBJ1-4	.	few	TGTGCCAGCAGTTACGGGGGAAGAAATGAAAAACTGTTTTTT	CASSYGGRNEKLFF
TRBV7-9	TRBJ1-2	.	.	TGTGCCAGCAGCCGGACGGGGGGAAACTATGGCTACACCTTC	CASSRTGGNYGYTF
TRBV27	TRBJ1-2	.	.	TGTGCCAGCAGCACAGATCCTAACTATGGCTACACCTTC	CASSTDPNYGYTF
TRBV10-3	TRBJ2-1	.	once	TGTGCCATCAGTGGGGTCTACAATGAGCAGTTCTTC	CAISGVYNEQFF
TRBV5-1	TRBJ2-1	TRBD2	.	TGCGCCAGCAGCTTGGCGTCTAGCGGGAGTAATGAGCAGTTCTTC	CASSLASSGSNEQFF
TRBV13	TRBJ1-1	TRBD1	few	TGTGCCAGCACCCAATTTCGCTGGGACAGGGTAGGGGCTCATGAAGCTTTCTTT	CASTQFRWDRVGAHEAFF
TRBV2	TRBJ1-1	.	.	TGTGCCAGCAGTGAATATAAGGGAACTGAAGCTTTCTTT	CASSEYKGTEAFF
TRBV3-1/TRBV3-2	TRBJ1-5	.	.	TGTGCCAGCAGCCAAGGCGGCGAGTGGCCCCAGCATTTT	CASSQGGEWPQHF
TRBV2	TRBJ1-1	.	.	TGTGCCAGCAGTACAATGGGAAACACTGAAGCTTTCTTT	CASSTMGNTEAFF
TRBV5-1	TRBJ1-3	.	.	TGCGCCAGCAGCTTGTCGCCCTGGGGGTCAAACACCATATATTTT	CASSLSPWGSNTIYF
TRBV3-1/TRBV3-2	TRBJ1-3	.	.	TGTGCCAGCAGCCCAGCTGTCGGAAACACCATATATTTT	CASSPAVGNTIYF
TRBV4-1	TRBJ1-2	.	.	TGCGCCAGCAGCCAAGCGGGCGCTAACTATGGCTACACCTTC	CASSQAGANYGYTF
TRBV4-2	TRBJ1-4	.	few	TGTGCCAGCAGCCAAGATAGCAGGGAATATGAAAAACTGTTTTTT	CASSQDSREYEKLFF
TRBV5-4	TRBJ2-3	TRBD1	.	TGTGCCAGCAGCTTGGCCAGAGGGGGCTGGGATACGCAGTATTTT	CASSLARGGWDTQYF
TRBV7-9	TRBJ2-3	.	.	TGTGCCAGCAGCTTAGGGTCTCTCACAGATACGCAGTATTTT	CASSLGSLTDTQYF
TRBV5-4	TRBJ1-2	.	.	TGTGCCAGCAGCTCCGTCGGGTTTATGAATGGCTACACCTTC	CASSSVGFMNGYTF
TRBV20-1	TRBJ1-2	TRBD1	few	TGCAGTGCTAGTCCGGACAGGGGGTTTCTCCTCTATGGCTACACCTTC	CSASPDRGFLLYGYTF
TRBV5-4	TRBJ2-5	.	.	TGTGCCAGCAGCCTACGACAGATAACGGAGACCCAGTACTTC	CASSLRQITETQYF
TRBV7-3	TRBJ1-2	.	.	TGTGCCAGCAGCTTAACTGGGCATCGAGCTAACTATGGCTACACCTTC	CASSLTGHRANYGYTF
TRBV5-4	TRBJ1-2	TRBD1	.	TGTGCCAGCAGCTTAATACCGGGACAGGGGGTCTATGGCTACACCTTC	CASSLIPGQGVYGYTF
TRBV5-4	TRBJ2-1	.	.	TGTGCCAGCAGCAGAGGGGGGGACTACCAGGGAAATGAGCAGTTCTTC	CASSRGGDYQGNEQFF
TRBV28	TRBJ2-7	.	.	TGTGCCAGCAGTTTCTCCGTTGGAACCTACGAGCAGTACTTC	CASSFSVGTYEQYF
TRBV4-1	TRBJ2-5	.	.	TGCGCCAGCAGCCAAGAGCCCTGGGGCCAGGGGGGAGAGACCCAGTACTTC	CASSQEPWGQGGETQYF
TRBV3-1/TRBV3-2	TRBJ1-1	.	.	TGTGCCAGCAGCCAAACAGGGAACACTGAAGCTTTCTTT	CASSQTGNTEAFF
TRBV3-1/TRBV3-2	TRBJ2-3	.	.	TGTGCCAGCAGCCAAATGACTAGCACAGATACGCAGTATTTT	CASSQMTSTDTQYF
TRBV5-1	TRBJ2-5	TRBD1	.	TGCGCCAGCAGCTTGGTGCCAGGGGGCGAAGAGACCCAGTACTTC	CASSLVPGGEETQYF
TRBV18	TRBJ1-1	.	once	TGTGCCAGCTCCCGAACCGGGGGGGGAAGGACTGAAGCTTTCTTT	CASSRTGGGRTEAFF
TRBV5-6	TRBJ2-3	.	.	TGTGCCAGCAGCTTGGATCCCCCTCACACAGGGTTCCCAGATACGCAGTATTTT	CASSLDPPHTGFPDTQYF
TRBV7-8	TRBJ1-1	TRBD1	.	TGTGCCAGCAGCTCCCCGGGACAGGGTATCAGGAGGTCTGAAGCTTTCTTT	CASSSPGQGIRRSEAFF
TRBV28	TRBJ1-2	.	once	TGTGCCAGCGGACGGGCACCCTATGGCTACACCTTC	CASGRAPYGYTF
TRBV24-1	TRBJ2-1	TRBD1	.	TGTGCCACCAGTAGGACAGGGGACAATGAGCAGTTCTTC	CATSRTGDNEQFF
TRBV6-1	TRBJ1-6	.	.	TGTGCCAGCAGTGCACACCTACCTCAAATCTCCTATAATTCACCCCTCCACTTT	CASSAHLPQISYNSPLHF
TRBV11-3	TRBJ2-3	TRBD1	.	TGTGCCAGCAGCTACGCCCAGGGGGCAGGTTGGGGTACGCAGTATTTT	CASSYAQGAGWGTQYF
TRBV5-8	TRBJ1-1	.	.	TGTGCCAGCAGCTTGAGTAAGAACACTGAAGCTTTCTTT	CASSLSKNTEAFF
TRBV7-5	TRBJ1-2	.	.	TGTGCCGGAAGGACAGGGGATGGCTACACCTTC	CAGRTGDGYTF
TRBV12-3/TRBV12-4	TRBJ2-6	.	.	TGTGCCAGCAGCGGCTCTGGGGCCAACGTCCTGACTTTC	CASSGSGANVLTF
TRBV2	TRBJ1-3	.	.	TGTGCCAGCGGGGGGGCCCACTCTTCCGGAAACACCATATATTTT	CASGGAHSSGNTIYF
TRBV5-4	TRBJ2-6	.	.	TGTGCCAGCAGCTCACCCTTTCGCACTGGGGCCAACGTCCTGACTTTC	CASSSPFRTGANVLTF
TRBV11-3	TRBJ1-6	.	.	TGTGCCAGCAGCCACCGGGTCTATAATTCACCCCTCCACTTT	CASSHRVYNSPLHF
TRBV19	TRBJ2-1	.	.	TGTGCCAGCCGACAGACTACCTACAATGAGCAGTTCTTC	CASRQTTYNEQFF
TRBV11-3	TRBJ2-1	TRBD2	.	TGTGCCAGCAGCCCCCTAGCGGGGTACAATGAGCAGTTCTTC	CASSPLAGYNEQFF
TRBV19	TRBJ2-1	TRBD2	.	TGTGCCAGTATGACTAGCGACAACTCCTACAATGAGCAGTTCTTC	CASMTSDNSYNEQFF
TRBV5-1	TRBJ1-1	.	.	TGCGCCAGCAGCTTTAGGGAGGGGATGAACACTGAAGCTTTCTTT	CASSFREGMNTEAFF
TRBV6-5	TRBJ2-7	.	.	TGTGCCAGCGGCTTCAACAGGGACCTGGAGCAGTACTTC	CASGFNRDLEQYF
TRBV4-1	TRBJ2-3	.	once	TGCGCCAGCGGCACAGATACGCAGTATTTT	CASGTDTQYF
TRBV7-9	TRBJ1-2	.	.	TGTGCCAGCAGCTTAAAAGGCACTTACTATGGCTACACCTTC	CASSLKGTYYGYTF
TRBV7-2	TRBJ2-7	.	.	TGTGCCAGCAGCTTAGTTTCGGACTACGAGCAGTACTTC	CASSLVSDYEQYF
TRBV19	TRBJ1-2	TRBD1	.	TGTGCCAGTAGTCGACAGGGGAACTATGGCTACACCTTC	CASSRQGNYGYTF
TRBV28	TRBJ1-1	.	.	TGTGCCAGCACCCCTTCGGGACCCCTGAGAACTGAAGCTTTCTTT	CASTPSGPLRTEAFF
TRBV4-1	TRBJ2-3	TRBD1	.	TGCGCCAGCAGCCAAGTTGTAGGACAGGGTCCAGATACGCAGTATTTT	CASSQVVGQGPDTQYF
TRBV19	TRBJ2-1	.	.	TGTGCCAGTAGTATAAGCGGCCGACAAGGTGAGCAGTTCTTC	CASSISGRQGEQFF
TRBV9	TRBJ1-2	TRBD1	.	TGTGCCAGCAGCAGAGGGGGACAGGGAGGATTATACTATGGCTACACCTTC	CASSRGGQGGLYYGYTF
TRBV2	TRBJ2-5	.	once	TGTGCCAGCAGTGTGACTGCTACAACGAGGGAGACCCAGTACTTC	CASSVTATTRETQYF
TRBV25-1	TRBJ1-4	TRBD1	.	TGTGCCAGCGAAGCCGGGACAGGGGTTGAAAAACTGTTTTTT	CASEAGTGVEKLFF
TRBV29-1	TRBJ2-3	.	.	TGCAGCGTTGTGACTGCAAGGACGCAGTATTTT	CSVVTARTQYF